The 18 T cell receptor beta chains below were found in one sample sequenced in a study of neurological immune-mediated disorders. TCRdb reprocessed the 5' RACE reads via MiXCR and lists one record per CDR3 protein. The sample has tens of thousands of distinct CDR3 sequences, 10% seen once; the top ten hold around 2%. Sequences were obtained from PBMCs. The receptors stem from a man aged 35 to 55 in good health.

The chain recombines TRBV19 with TRBJ1-1, with 7 bases aligning to TRBD1. Germline CDR1 is LNHDA and CDR2 is SQIVND (reference sequence). Trimming removed 5 bases from V and 5 bases from J; junction bases left unmatched: 8. CDR3 size: 14 residues. The CDR3 here is CASSPSGGWTEAFF. CDR3 sequence (DNA): TGTGCCAGTAGTCCCTCAGGGGGGTGGACTGAAGCTTTCTTT.

This clonotype showed up many times. The chain couples TRBV5-1 to TRBJ2-6, with a tentative D call TRBD1 (5 bases). This CDR3 spans 14 amino acids. Per germline, CDR1 SGHRS and CDR2 YFSETQ. The V end lost 0 bases, the J end lost 7 bases, and 8 bases lay between the germline ends. In DNA form, the CDR3 reads TGCGCCAGCAGCTTGGAAGGGGCTGCCAACGTCCTGACTTTC. The encoded protein is CASSLEGAANVLTF.

This clonotype was counted at least ten times. The V call is TRBV5-1, the J call TRBJ2-1; 13 bases agree with TRBD2. V lost 2 bases, J lost 9 bases, and 5 bases stayed unmatched. Germline V CDR1 and CDR2: SGHRS, YFSETQ. CDR3 length: 15 amino acids. The CDR3 bases are TGCGCCAGCAGCTTCACTAGCGGGGGGGGTAGTGAGCAGTTCTTC. This sequence encodes CASSFTSGGGSEQFF.

This chain connects TRBV10-3 to TRBJ2-1; the D is unclear. Germline values: CDR1 ENHRY, CDR2 SYGVKD. This CDR3 has 14 amino acids. V shed 8 bases and J shed 4 bases, with 15 bases lying between them. The CDR3 spells CAIGSGPEYNEQFF. CDR3 sequence (DNA): TGTGCCATCGGTTCGGGTCCGGAATACAATGAGCAGTTCTTC.

Many counts were recorded for this clonotype. The chain has TRBV6-5 and TRBJ2-6, with D unresolved. CDR3 length: 14 amino acids. V was pared by 5 bases and J by 1 base, with 6 bases between. Germline V gene data show CDR1 as MNHEY and CDR2 as SVGAGI. The CDR3 spells CASSTESGANVLTF. CDR3 nucleotide sequence: TGTGCCAGCAGTACGGAGTCTGGGGCCAACGTCCTGACTTTC.

This clonotype was observed many times. V is TRBV20-1 and J is TRBJ1-2; TRBD1 might be the D (6 bases). There are 12 residues in the CDR3. Germline V CDR1 and CDR2: DFQATT, SNEGSKA (reference sequence). Trimming took off 1 base at V and 8 bases at J, with 11 bases between the two ends. The CDR3 here is CSARGGGPGYTF. In DNA, the CDR3 is TGCAGTGCTAGAGGAGGGGGGCCCGGCTACACCTTC.

This clonotype showed up many times. The chain carries TRBV5-1 and TRBJ2-7; TRBD1 matches at 9 bases. Germline CDR1 and CDR2: SGHRS and YFSETQ. The CDR3 consists of 17 residues. V lost 1 base and J lost 0; bases outside the gene matches: 8. Written as DNA, the CDR3 is TGCGCCAGCAGCTTGCGGTCCGGGACAGGGAGCTCCTACGAGCAGTACTTC. It is translated as CASSLRSGTGSSYEQYF.

In its sample, this clonotype was seen many times. The chain is built from TRBV3-1 and TRBJ2-1; maybe TRBD2 (5 bases). CDR3 size: 12 residues. V was clipped by 2 bases and J by 7 bases, with 6 bases between them. Germline loops: CDR1 LGHDT, CDR2 YNNKEL (reference sequence). This CDR3 is CASSQWRNEQFF. CDR3 sequence (DNA): TGTGCCAGCAGCCAATGGAGGAATGAGCAGTTCTTC.

This clonotype was picked up many times. The chain combines TRBV2 with TRBJ1-1; 7 nucleotides align to TRBD1. The ends lost 4 bases at V and 4 bases at J; junction bases unmatched: 12. The CDR3 loop spans 16 amino acids. Germline V gene lookup returns CDR1 SNHLY and CDR2 FYNNEI. The CDR3 protein is CASSVPFTGAFTEAFF. The CDR3 coding sequence is TGTGCCAGCAGTGTCCCCTTTACAGGGGCCTTCACTGAAGCTTTCTTT.

The CDR3 loop reads CSATVLTGQETQYF. DNA of the CDR3: TGCAGTGCCACCGTCTTGACAGGACAAGAGACCCAGTACTTC. V usage is TRBV20-1 and J usage is TRBJ2-5; D is perhaps TRBD1 (6 bases). The germline V gene has CDR1 DFQATT and CDR2 SNEGSKA (reference sequence). The CDR3 totals 14 residues. Trimming cost V 6 bases and J 2 bases, with 16 bases left between them.

V gene TRBV10-2 combines with J gene TRBJ2-7, with D tentatively TRBD2 (5 bases). This CDR3 comprises 18 residues. V dropped 8 bases and J dropped 0 bases, with 26 bases sitting between them. Germline V CDR1 and CDR2: WSHSY, SAAADI. The chain's CDR3 is CASRVEDLVGSFSYEQYF. The CDR3, as DNA: TGCGCCAGCCGGGTGGAGGATCTGGTTGGATCCTTCTCCTACGAGCAGTACTTC.

This clonotype appeared many times. This chain joins TRBV5-1 and TRBJ2-7; 9 bases align to TRBD1. Germline V gives CDR1 SGHRS, CDR2 YFSETQ. Unmatched junction bases numbered 9, after V lost 5 bases and J lost 6 bases. The CDR3 loop spans 14 amino acids. The CDR3 DNA reads as TGCGCCAGCAGATCGGGACAGGGTCCGGTCGAGCAGTACTTC. This encodes CASRSGQGPVEQYF.

The V and J genes are TRBV20-1 and TRBJ2-1, with 15 bases lining up with TRBD2. After removal of 2 bases from V and 1 base from J, the junction contained 9 bases not matched to a gene. Germline V CDR1 and CDR2: DFQATT, SNEGSKA (reference sequence). This CDR3 is built from 19 residues. The CDR3 here is CSARRTSGRAGGSYNEQFF. The CDR3 DNA follows: TGCAGTGCTAGAAGGACTAGCGGGAGGGCCGGAGGGTCCTACAATGAGCAGTTCTTC.

This clonotype was detected many times. This chain connects TRBV7-2 to TRBJ2-3; possibly TRBD1 for D (6 bases). CDR1 and CDR2 (germline): SGHTA, FQGNSA. CDR3 length equals 13 residues. Deletions cut 3 bases from V and 8 bases from J, with 12 bases between. As DNA, the CDR3 is TGTGCCAGCAGCTTCGACCCACAGGGTACGCAGTATTTT. It codes for CASSFDPQGTQYF.

The table lists this clonotype with many counts. The rearrangement links TRBV20-1 to TRBJ2-7; the D gene is possibly TRBD1 (5 bases). Trimming stripped 5 bases from V and 3 bases from J, with 14 bases between. CDR1 and CDR2 (germline): DFQATT, SNEGSKA (reference sequence). The CDR3 runs 13 residues. CDR3 in amino acids: CSAAVGVNYEQYF. In DNA, the CDR3 is TGCAGTGCTGCCGTAGGGGTTAACTACGAGCAGTACTTC.

This clonotype appeared many times. This sequence joins TRBV27 and TRBJ2-1, with D possibly called TRBD1 or TRBD2 (5 bases each). CDR1 is MNHEY and CDR2 is SMNVEV in the germline V gene (reference sequence). The CDR3 sequence is 17 residues long. Trimming took off 2 bases at V and 4 bases at J, with 18 bases between the two ends. CDR3 nucleotides: TGTGCCAGCAGTTTACGGTCCGGGGCTCTAGAATACAATGAGCAGTTCTTC. Its protein is CASSLRSGALEYNEQFF.

In its sample, this clonotype was seen many times. The rearrangement links TRBV25-1 to TRBJ2-7, with 13 bases identical to TRBD2. Trimming took 9 bases from V and 1 from J; bases not matched to a gene: 0. This CDR3 has 13 residues. Germline V gene sequence: CDR1 MGHDK, CDR2 SYGVNS. CDR3 in DNA: TGTGCCAGGGGACTAGCGGGATCCTACGAGCAGTACTTC. Translating it yields CARGLAGSYEQYF.

This clonotype was seen only once. V gene TRBV6-2 or TRBV6-3 combines with J gene TRBJ1-2; TRBD1 agrees at 7 bases. Germline CDR1 and CDR2: MNHEY and SVGEGT. There are 18 residues in the CDR3. Trimming took 0 bases from V and 5 from J; bases not matched to a gene: 15. CDR3 loop: CASSYSNKGKGGAYGYTF. CDR3 in DNA: TGTGCCAGCAGTTACTCGAATAAGGGCAAAGGGGGCGCTTATGGCTACACCTTC.